The 20 T cell receptor beta chains presented below share a single source sample, sequenced in a study of liver allograft versus peripheral blood T cells. Overall study: Transplanted livers held T cell receptor repertoires, and these were compared with repertoires in recipients' peripheral blood.

TCRdb analysed the reads with MiXCR anew, one entry per CDR3 protein. The sample comprises fewer than 7,000 distinct CDR3 sequences, around 17% of which are singletons, and about 7.9% rests with the top ten. These receptors were obtained from a human patient who had a liver transplant. Part of the T cell pool may stem from the graft donor.

V gene TRBV27 combines with J gene TRBJ1-4, with D possibly being TRBD1 (5 bases). Trimming took 5 bases from V and 2 from J, leaving 15 bases between them. Germline V gene data show CDR1 as MNHEY and CDR2 as SMNVEV (reference sequence). This CDR3 contains 16 residues. CDR3 DNA sequence: TGTGCCAGCAGTCCACGGGGGACGGCCACTAATGAAAAACTGTTTTTT. Its translation: CASSPRGTATNEKLFF.

Notes on this clonotype: This may come from a read error, since a much larger clone is one base off. The chain recombines TRBV5-6 with TRBJ1-5; TRBD1 aligns across 8 bases. Germline V gene sequence: CDR1 SGHDT, CDR2 YYEEEE. This CDR3 has 14 amino acids. CDR3 sequence: CASSRTGSNQSQHF. In nucleotides, the CDR3 is TGTGCCAGCAGCAGGACAGGGAGCAATCAGTCCCAGCATTTT.

In the case of this clonotype: A read error may produce the germline difference seen at one junction end. This chain uses TRBV7-2 with TRBJ2-3; 12 bases line up with TRBD2. The CDR3 extends over 19 amino acids. CDR1 is SGHTA and CDR2 is FQGNSA in the germline V gene. Written as DNA, the CDR3 is TGTGCCAGCAGTCGAACCAGGCCAGGACTAGCGGGGAACACAGATACGCAGTGTTTT. Translating gives CASSRTRPGLAGNTDTQCF.

This clonotype rates as medium-sized. Written as DNA, the CDR3 is TGTGCCACCCAGGGTGGCACTGAAGCTTTCTTT. This encodes CATQGGTEAFF. The chain recombines TRBV10-3 with TRBJ1-1, with a possible D match to TRBD1 (5 bases). V lost 10 bases and J lost 4, with 10 bases in between. The length of the CDR3 is 11 residues. Germline V gives CDR1 ENHRY, CDR2 SYGVKD.

This clonotype is termed medium-sized. The chain is built from TRBV14 and TRBJ1-1, with D maybe TRBD1 (5 bases). V lost 2 bases to trimming and J lost 7 bases, with 8 bases between them. The CDR3 covers 12 residues. Germline CDR1 is SGHDN and CDR2 is FVKESK. CDR3 nucleotide sequence: TGTGCCAGCAGCCAACAGGGACGTGAAGCTTTCTTT. Translation: CASSQQGREAFF.

By its share, this clonotype is medium-sized. The chain has TRBV6-1 and TRBJ1-4; D gene uncertain. The V end lost 1 base, the J end lost 7 bases, and 10 bases lay between the germline ends. CDR3 length: 14 amino acids. The V gene's germline CDR1 is MNHNS and CDR2 SASEGT. The CDR3 is CASSEGGIGEKLFF. For the CDR3, the DNA is TGTGCCAGCAGTGAAGGAGGGATCGGTGAAAAACTGTTTTTT.

This clonotype is medium-sized (0.01 to 0.1%) by share. The rearrangement joins TRBV11-2 to TRBJ1-1; D not certain. Trimming took off 2 bases at V and 2 bases at J, with 12 bases between the two ends. The CDR3 sequence is 15 residues long. Per germline, CDR1 SGHAT and CDR2 FQNNGV. The CDR3 loop is CASSLMFRGNTEAFF. CDR3 coding DNA: TGTGCCAGCAGCTTAATGTTCCGGGGAAACACTGAAGCTTTCTTT. Together with reference TRBV11-2 and TRBJ1-1, the CDR3 gives the full variable domain: EAGVAQSPRYKIIEKRQSVAFWCNPISGHATLYWYQQILGQGPKLLIQFQNNGVVDDSQLPKDRFSAERLKGVDSTLKIQPAKLEDSAVYLCASSLMFRGNTEAFFGQGTRLTVV.

This chain uses TRBV2 with TRBJ1-4; D is possibly TRBD1 (6 bases). Germline V gives CDR1 SNHLY, CDR2 FYNNEI. V was cut by 6 bases and J by 7 bases, with 21 bases left in between. The CDR3 length is 16 residues. The CDR3: CASRLSPQVGGEKLFF. CDR3 sequence (DNA): TGTGCCAGCAGGCTCTCCCCCCAGGTAGGGGGTGAAAAACTGTTTTTT. Complete variable domain (other parts from reference TRBV2 and TRBJ1-4): EPEVTQTPSHQVTQMGQEVILRCVPISNHLYFYWYRQILGQKVEFLVSFYNNEISEKSEIFDDQFSVERPDGSNFTLKIRSTKLEDSAMYFCASRLSPQVGGEKLFFGSGTQLSVL.

By share, this clonotype ranks as large. The CDR3 here is CAIRDSVFSGNTIYF. The CDR3 DNA sequence: TGTGCCATCAGAGACTCGGTCTTTTCTGGAAACACCATATATTTT. The rearrangement joins TRBV10-3 to TRBJ1-3; D is ambiguous. The CDR3 runs 15 residues. V was trimmed by 6 bases and J by 1 base, leaving 13 bases between them. Germline V gives CDR1 ENHRY, CDR2 SYGVKD.

This clonotype is medium-sized by share. The chain couples TRBV19 to TRBJ1-1, with 8 bases that match TRBD1. Germline CDR1 and CDR2: LNHDA and SQIVND (reference sequence). After removal of 4 bases from V and 6 bases from J, the junction contained 13 bases not matched to a gene. The CDR3 is made up of 16 amino acids. The DNA for the CDR3 is TGTGCCAGTAGTAACTCCGGGACAGGCCGAAGGGCTGAAGCTTTCTTT. Its translation is CASSNSGTGRRAEAFF.

In its sample, this clonotype ranks as large. Here the CDR3 DNA reads TGTGCCAGCATGAAGAAAAATGAAAAACTGTTTTTT. This sequence encodes CASMKKNEKLFF. This chain joins TRBV6-1 and TRBJ1-4; D is ambiguous. Germline V gives CDR1 MNHNS, CDR2 SASEGT. The CDR3 runs to 12 residues. The V end lost 7 bases, the J end lost 5 bases, and 8 bases lay between the germline ends.

This clonotype was recorded at least ten times. The chain carries TRBV28 and TRBJ1-1; the D gene is possibly TRBD1 (6 bases). The CDR3 extends over 13 amino acids. Germline values: CDR1 MDHEN, CDR2 SYDVKM. The ends were cut back, 5 bases at V and 2 bases at J, with 9 bases in the middle. The CDR3 region is CASSHRANTEAFF. For the CDR3, the DNA is TGTGCCAGCAGTCACAGGGCCAACACTGAAGCTTTCTTT.

The V and J genes are TRBV30 and TRBJ2-7; the match to TRBD2 covers 7 bases. Trimming took 0 bases from V and 6 from J; bases not matched to a gene: 5. There are 13 residues in the CDR3. CDR1 and CDR2 from the germline V gene are GTSNPN and SVGIG (reference sequence). CDR3 DNA: TGTGCCTGGAGTGTAGGGAGGGGCGGCGAGCAGTACTTC. It codes for CAWSVGRGGEQYF.

Judged by abundance, this clonotype is medium-sized. The V and J genes are TRBV19 and TRBJ1-2; D remains unclear. V lost 0 bases, J lost 12 bases, and 17 bases lay in between. The germline V gene has CDR1 LNHDA and CDR2 SQIVND (reference sequence). The CDR3 has 14 amino acids. This chain's CDR3 is CASSIDPVRRRNTF. CDR3 DNA sequence: TGTGCCAGTAGTATAGATCCGGTACGGCGCCGTAACACCTTC. The full variable domain, in which reference TRBV19 and TRBJ1-2 provide the parts outside the CDR3, is DGGITQSPKYLFRKEGQNVTLSCEQNLNHDAMYWYRQDPGQGLRLIYYSQIVNDFQKGDIAEGYSVSREKKESFPLTVTSAQKNPTAFYLCASSIDPVRRRNTFGSGTRLTVV.

CDR3 sequence reads: CASSLGGRAGEKLFF. For the CDR3, the DNA is TGTGCCAGCAGCTTGGGCGGCCGGGCGGGTGAAAAACTGTTTTTT. The J gene is TRBJ1-4, the V gene TRBV5-4; D remains ambiguous. Germline lookup yields CDR1 SGHNT and CDR2 YYREEE (reference sequence). The CDR3 extends over 15 amino acids. The ends were cut back, 0 bases at V and 7 bases at J, with 13 bases in the middle.

This clonotype was seen repeatedly, ten times or more. This chain uses TRBV10-3 with TRBJ2-3, with 13 bases fitting TRBD2. This CDR3 comprises 16 residues. V lost 3 bases, J lost 1 base, and 1 base stayed unmatched. Looked up from germline, CDR1 is ENHRY and CDR2 is SYGVKD. CDR3 residues: CAISDGTSGGTDTQYF. CDR3 DNA: TGTGCCATCAGTGATGGGACTAGCGGGGGCACAGATACGCAGTATTTT.

In this sample, this clonotype is medium-sized. This rearrangement joins TRBV6-6 to TRBJ1-3; D gene ambiguous. V was clipped by 2 bases and J by 0 bases, with 8 bases between them. Germline V gene data show CDR1 as MNHNY and CDR2 as SVGAGI (reference sequence). The CDR3 extends over 15 amino acids. The DNA of the CDR3 is TGTGCCAGCAGTTACCAGGCCACCTCTGGAAACACCATATATTTT. Residues: CASSYQATSGNTIYF.

This clonotype ranks as medium-sized. The chain carries TRBV29-1 and TRBJ1-3; 9 bases map to TRBD1. The CDR3 runs to 15 residues. V trimming: 7 bases; J trimming: 0 bases; junction bases outside the gene matches: 7. Germline loops: CDR1 SQVTM, CDR2 ANQGSEA. The CDR3 DNA reads as TGCAGCGCCTCGGGACAGGGTAACTCTGGAAACACCATATATTTT. Residues: CSASGQGNSGNTIYF.

This clonotype was seen a handful of times. This CDR3 is CSARVGYEQYF. The CDR3 coding sequence is TGCAGTGCTAGAGTGGGTTACGAGCAGTACTTC. The chain is built from TRBV20-1 and TRBJ2-7; D uncertain. V shed 1 base and J shed 4 bases, with 5 bases lying between them. CDR1 is DFQATT, CDR2 SNEGSKA, per germline (reference sequence). The CDR3 has 11 residues.

By share, this clonotype ranks as medium-sized. This chain uses TRBV15 with TRBJ1-2; possible D gene TRBD1, 6 bases. The CDR3 totals 15 residues. V was trimmed by 1 base and J by 4 bases, leaving 13 bases between them. Germline V gene sequence: CDR1 LNHNV, CDR2 YYDKDF (reference sequence). The CDR3 DNA follows: TGTGCCACCAGCAGAGGCCCTGGGACAATCTATGGCTACACCTTC. It is translated as CATSRGPGTIYGYTF.